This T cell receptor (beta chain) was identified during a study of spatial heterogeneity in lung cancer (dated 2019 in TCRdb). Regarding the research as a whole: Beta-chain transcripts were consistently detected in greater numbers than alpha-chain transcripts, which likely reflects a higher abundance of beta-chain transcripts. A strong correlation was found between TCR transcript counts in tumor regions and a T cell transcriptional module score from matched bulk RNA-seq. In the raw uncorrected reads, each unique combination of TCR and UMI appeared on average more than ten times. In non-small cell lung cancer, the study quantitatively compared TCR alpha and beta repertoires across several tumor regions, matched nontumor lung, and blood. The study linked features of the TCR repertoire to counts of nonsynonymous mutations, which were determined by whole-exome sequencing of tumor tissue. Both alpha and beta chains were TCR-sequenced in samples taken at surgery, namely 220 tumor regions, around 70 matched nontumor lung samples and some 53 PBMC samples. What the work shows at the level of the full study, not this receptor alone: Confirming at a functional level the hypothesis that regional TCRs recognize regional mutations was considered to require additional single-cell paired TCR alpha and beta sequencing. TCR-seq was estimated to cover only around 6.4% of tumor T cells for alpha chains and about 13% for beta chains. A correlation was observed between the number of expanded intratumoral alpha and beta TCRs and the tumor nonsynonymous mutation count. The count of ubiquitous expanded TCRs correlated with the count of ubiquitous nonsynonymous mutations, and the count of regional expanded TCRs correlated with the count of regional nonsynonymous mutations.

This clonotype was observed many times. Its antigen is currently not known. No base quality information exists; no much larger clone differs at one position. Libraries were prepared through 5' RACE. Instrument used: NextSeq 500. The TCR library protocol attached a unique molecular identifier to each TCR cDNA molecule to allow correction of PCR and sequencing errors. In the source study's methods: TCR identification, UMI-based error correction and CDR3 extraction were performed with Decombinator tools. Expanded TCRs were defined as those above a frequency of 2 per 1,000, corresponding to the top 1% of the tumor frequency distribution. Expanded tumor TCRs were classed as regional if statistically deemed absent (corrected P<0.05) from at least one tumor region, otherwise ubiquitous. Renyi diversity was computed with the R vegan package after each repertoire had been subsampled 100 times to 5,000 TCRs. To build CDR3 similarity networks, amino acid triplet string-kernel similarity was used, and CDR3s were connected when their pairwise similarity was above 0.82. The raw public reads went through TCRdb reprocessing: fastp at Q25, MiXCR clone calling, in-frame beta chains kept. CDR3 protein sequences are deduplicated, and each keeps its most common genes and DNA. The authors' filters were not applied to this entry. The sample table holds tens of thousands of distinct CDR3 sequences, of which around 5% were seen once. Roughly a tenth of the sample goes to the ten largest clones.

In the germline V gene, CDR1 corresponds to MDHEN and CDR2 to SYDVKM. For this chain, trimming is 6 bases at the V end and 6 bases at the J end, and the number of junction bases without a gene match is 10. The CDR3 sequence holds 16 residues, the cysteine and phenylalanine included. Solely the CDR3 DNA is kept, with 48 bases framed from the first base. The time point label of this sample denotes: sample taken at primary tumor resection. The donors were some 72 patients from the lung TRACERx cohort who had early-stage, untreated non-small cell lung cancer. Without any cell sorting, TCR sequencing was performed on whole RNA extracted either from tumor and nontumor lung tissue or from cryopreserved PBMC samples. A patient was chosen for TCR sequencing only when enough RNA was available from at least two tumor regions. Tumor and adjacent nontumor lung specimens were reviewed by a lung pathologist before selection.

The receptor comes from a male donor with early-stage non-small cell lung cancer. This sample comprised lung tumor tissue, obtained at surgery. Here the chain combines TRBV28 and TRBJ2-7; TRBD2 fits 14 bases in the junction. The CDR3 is CASSQVGLAGGPEQYF. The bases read TGTGCCAGCAGCCAAGTCGGACTAGCGGGAGGACCCGAGCAGTACTTC.